The 8 T cell receptor beta chains given below trace back to one sample, sequenced in a study of blood T cell repertoires in COVID-19. The repertoire was sequenced with immunoSEQ multiplex PCR; TCRdb's copy has only in-frame clones and lacks some. Among 150,000 to 200,000 clones listed, less than 85% were seen once. Sequencing was carried out using peripheral blood. The origin of the receptors is a human donor with acute or convalescent COVID-19. The donor label of this sample is uncertain.

The chain links TRBV11-2 to TRBJ1-1; TRBD1 agrees at 7 bases. Germline V gives CDR1 SGHAT, CDR2 FQNNGV. Trimming removed 4 bases from V and 1 base from J; junction bases left unmatched: 9. This CDR3 has 16 residues. CDR3 nucleotides: TGTGCCAGCAGCTCGTGGACGGGACAGTCGAACACTGAAGCTTTCTTT. This sequence encodes CASSSWTGQSNTEAFF.

The rearrangement uses TRBV18 and TRBJ2-5, with 8 bases fitting TRBD1. The CDR3 is 19 amino acids. Looked up from germline, CDR1 is KGHSH and CDR2 is LQKENI. Trimming at V came to 0 bases and at J to 0 bases, leaving 12 bases not matched to a gene. CDR3 sequence reads: CASSPPPGTGGHYQETQYF. Written as DNA, the CDR3 is TGTGCCAGCTCACCACCTCCCGGGACAGGCGGACACTACCAAGAGACCCAGTACTTC.

The chain combines TRBV10-3 with TRBJ2-3; 9 bases agree with TRBD2. The junction had 10 bases not matched to a gene; V was cut back by 11 bases and J by 4 bases. CDR3 length equals 14 residues. Germline assignment: CDR1 ENHRY and CDR2 SYGVKD. The CDR3 reads CAVAQRGDSDTQYF. CDR3 DNA: TGTGCCGTAGCTCAGCGGGGGGACTCAGATACGCAGTATTTT.

The chain employs TRBV12-3 or TRBV12-4 and TRBJ1-4; D might be TRBD1 (5 bases). This CDR3 spans 12 amino acids. Trimming pared 8 bases from V and 8 bases from J, leaving 12 bases between. This CDR3 reads CASGRRGEKLFF. Written as DNA, the CDR3 is TGTGCCAGCGGCAGGAGGGGCGAAAAACTGTTTTTT.

V and J are TRBV30 and TRBJ1-2; D is perhaps TRBD1 (6 bases). The CDR3 loop spans 14 amino acids. With 2 bases removed from V and 3 bases from J, the gap between germline ends came to 13 bases. Germline-derived CDR1 and CDR2 are GTSNPN and SVGIG (reference sequence). CDR3 DNA sequence: TGTGCCTGGAGTCCCTGGGACACCTACTATGGCTACACCTTC. Its translation: CAWSPWDTYYGYTF.

This rearrangement joins TRBV27 to TRBJ1-2; weak D call: TRBD1 (6 bases). The V gene lost 9 bases and the J gene lost 0 bases, with 20 bases spanning the gap. The CDR3 length is 16 residues. Germline CDR1 reads MNHEY; CDR2 reads SMNVEV (reference sequence). This CDR3 reads CASTKGGAAANYGYTF. The DNA for the CDR3 is TGTGCCAGTACCAAAGGGGGGGCAGCTGCTAACTATGGCTACACCTTC.

This clone was picked up a small number of times. This chain joins TRBV2 and TRBJ2-1; 8 nucleotides line up with TRBD1. Losses at the gene ends were 4 bases for V and 15 bases for J; bases not matched to a gene: 8. The CDR3 extends over 12 amino acids. Germline V lookup: CDR1 SNHLY, CDR2 FYNNEI. The CDR3 nucleotides are TGTGCCAGCAGTGCGGAAGGACAGGGTCTGTTCTTC. Translation gives CASSAEGQGLFF.

V usage is TRBV2 and J usage is TRBJ1-1; 7 bases are shared with TRBD1. Unmatched junction bases numbered 8, after V lost 6 bases and J lost 1 base. This CDR3 has 15 residues. Germline V gives CDR1 SNHLY, CDR2 FYNNEI. CDR3 in DNA: TGTGCCAGCAGGTGGACAGGACTGAAGAACACTGAAGCTTTCTTT. It specifies CASRWTGLKNTEAFF.